This TCR beta chain emerged from a study of T cell responses to AZD1222 COVID-19 vaccine (dated by TCRdb to the early 2020s). As for the study more broadly: A total of about 230 trial participants underwent TCR sequencing, of whom 200 to 220 received two doses of AZD1222 and about 25 received two doses of the MenACWY control vaccine. Enrollment into the trials was organized by age into subgroups of 18-55, 56-69 and 70-plus years, and those subgroups contained roughly 150, 30 and 60 TCR-sequenced participants, respectively.

Notes on this clone: Its target antigen remains unknown. Within one base of it there is no much larger clone, and no base qualities were kept.

The CDR3 regions of human TCRbeta chains were analyzed by immunosequencing. The original methods were these. TCRs in the repertoires were compared against a reference library of SARS-CoV-2-specific TCRs that had been generated with the MIRA antigen-specificity platform. Breadth meant the fraction of unique TCRs that were SARS-CoV-2-associated, whereas depth meant the fraction of total T cells that were SARS-CoV-2-associated. Using the MIRA data, each spike-specific TCR was assigned both to the spike region to which the TCR was reactive and to a CD4 or CD8 class. Log10-transformed breadth and depth values were compared by one-way ANOVA with Sidak's multiple comparisons tests. TCRdb took over this immuneACCESS table, retaining in-frame rearrangements with V and J assigned. Such tables are incomplete; in checked studies, under half of the missing clones stem from an unresolved V gene, and the remainder is unexplained. V, J and clone size are taken as reported in that table, and D and trimming were inferred from the DNA itself. The sample includes 95,000 to 150,000 clones, with roughly 91% observed a single time. The ten biggest clones cover around 5.1% of the sample.

The sample's time point label is to be understood as: about 28 days (+/-7) after the second vaccine dose. Because spike-specific TCR depth and breadth did not differ between the two schedules, AZD1222 recipients who got a second dose at roughly 4 weeks were pooled with those who got a second dose at roughly 12 weeks. The vaccinee samples were drawn from two UK trials, COV001 and COV002, one of which was a single-blind randomized controlled phase 2/3 trial testing AZD1222 (ChAdOx1 nCoV-19) in healthy adults. For TCRbeta chain sequencing, PBMC samples from trial participants were taken at day 0 and at day 28 after the second dose. Overall study outcomes, separate from this receptor: Most participants were white British and females outnumbered males, and the authors suggested that clonal diversity may have been underestimated. Spike-specific TCR breadth and depth rose significantly after two AZD1222 doses compared with day 0 and with MenACWY recipients. No day 14 peak-response samples were available, so repertoires were characterized only after the peak T cell response. Conclusions about previously exposed vaccinees were limited because only six or seven AZD1222 recipients were SARS-CoV-2 seropositive at baseline. The whole spike protein was spanned by vaccine-associated CD4 TCRs, and dominant responses were seen in regions 160-218 and 743-854. In the small 56-69-year group, the increase in depth fell short of significance, most likely because of low power. Nearly half of unique spike-specific TCRs reportedly recognized epitopes outside regions mutated in the B.1.351 and B.1.1.7 variants.

Germline trimming: 4 bases from V, 0 bases from J; junction bases outside gene matches: 7. Taken from the germline V gene (reference sequence), the CDR1 and CDR2 loops are LGHDT and YNNKEL. The CDR3 has 18 amino acids, counting the end cysteine and phenylalanine. Only the CDR3 region is kept as DNA, spanning 54 bases read in frame from base 1. The sequence derives from an adult who received the AZD1222 COVID-19 vaccine. The chain joins TRBV3-1 (or the pseudogene TRBV3-2) to TRBJ2-3; 13 junctional bases match TRBD2. The starting material was peripheral blood, obtained 28 days after the second AZD1222 dose. Here is the DNA: TGTGCCAGCAGCCGGACTAGCGGGAGATTTACTAGCACAGATACGCAGTATTTT. Its translation is CASSRTSGRFTSTDTQYF.